This T cell receptor (beta chain) is drawn from a study of T cell responses to AZD1222 COVID-19 vaccine. Repertoires were generated with immunoSEQ multiplex PCR, while TCRdb's copy carries only in-frame clones and drops some. Of approximately 150,000 clones in the sample, 75% to 95% were seen once. The CDR3 length is 15 residues. The J segment lost 3 bases and the V segment lost 0 bases, leaving 3 bases of the junction unmatched. Per germline, CDR1 SGHVS and CDR2 FNYEAQ. The sample in question was peripheral blood, obtained on day 0 of AZD1222 vaccination. This receptor was identified in an adult in good health. The chain combines TRBV7-6 with TRBJ2-3; 7 positions match TRBD2. CDR3 in amino acids: CASSLAGGRTDTQYF. The CDR3 DNA reads TGTGCCAGCAGCTTAGCGGGGGGGAGAACAGATACGCAGTATTTT.